This T cell receptor beta chain was captured in a study of CD8+ T cells in alopecia areata. Only a few counts were recorded for this clone. The antigen is unknown. Gene names denote mouse genes. The CDR3 goes on 3 residues after the read ends, and that part is filled in from the germline J gene. The authors extracted RNA and reverse transcribed it into cDNA as the sequencing template. Profiled with immunoSEQ multiplex PCR; TCRdb holds only in-frame clones, not every one. This repertoire holds 200,000 to 300,000 clones, and none appear only once. CDR1 is NSQYPW, CDR2 LRSPGD, per germline (reference sequence). Unmatched junction bases numbered 6, after V lost 3 bases and J lost 7 bases. This CDR3 has 16 residues. Overall study findings and caveats: Scalp sample data also include resident alphabeta T cells from normal skin.

Using CD4, CD8alpha, NKG2D, NKG2ACE and other markers, pooled cutaneous lymph node cells were sorted. The chain employs TRBV1 and TRBJ1-6, with 10 bases lining up with TRBD1. TRBJ1-6 is flagged as an ORF with uncertain function. The sample taken for sequencing was CD4+ T cells sorted from a lymph node. This clonotype was sampled from a C3H/HeJ mouse with alopecia areata. Mouse strain MHC haplotype: H2-k. The chain's CDR3 is CTCSAGTGAGNSPLYF. Partial CDR3 DNA: TGCACCTGCAGTGCCGGGACAGGGGCCGGGAATTCGCCC.